These 22 T cell receptor beta chains originate from one sample sequenced in a study of beta chain features in type 1 diabetes (dated by TCRdb to between 2017 and 2018). Preparation of the library involved the immunoSEQ multiplex PCR assay. The High Capacity cDNA Reverse Transcription Kit was used to reverse transcribe all of the isolated RNA, meaning that expressed TCRB transcripts were what got sequenced. What TCRdb holds here is the immuneACCESS table cut down to in-frame rearrangements. Part of the clones is not present; checked against another copy, under half of the missing clones reflect an unresolved V gene, and the others are unexplained. The table for this sample lists 300,000 to 350,000 clones; about 18% of them were counted only once. The ten largest make up about 0.044% of the sample. The material sequenced was naive CD4+ T cells from blood. Sample cell subset or site, as interpreted from the label and publication: true naive CD4+ T cells. Receptor source: a woman aged 18 to 35 in good health.

The V call is TRBV5-4, the J call TRBJ2-7, with a possible D match to TRBD2 (6 bases). Germline V gene lookup returns CDR1 SGHNT and CDR2 YYREEE (reference sequence). V lost 4 bases, J lost 4 bases, and 12 bases lay in between. This CDR3 has 13 residues. Here the CDR3 DNA reads TGTGCCAGCAGCCTCAGACTAGGATACGAGCAGTACTTC. This translates into CASSLRLGYEQYF.

The J gene is TRBJ2-2, the V gene TRBV9; 7 bases fit TRBD1. The V gene end was trimmed by 3 bases and the J gene end by 0 bases; junction bases not matched to a gene: 2. Germline CDR1 is SGDLS and CDR2 is YYNGEE. The CDR3 is made up of 15 amino acids. CDR3: CASSEGQPNTGELFF. DNA for the CDR3: TGTGCCAGCAGCGAGGGACAGCCGAACACCGGGGAGCTGTTTTTT.

The chain recombines TRBV30 with TRBJ1-1; D is perhaps TRBD1 (6 bases). Trimming removed 1 base from V and 0 bases from J, with 12 bases in between. CDR3 length: 15 amino acids. The germline CDR1 and CDR2 sequences are GTSNPN and SVGIG (reference sequence). The CDR3 DNA reads TGTGCCTGGAGTGAAGAAGGACAGTTGAACACTGAAGCTTTCTTT. This encodes CAWSEEGQLNTEAFF.

Only a few counts were recorded for this clone. The rearrangement uses TRBV6-6 and TRBJ2-7; the match to TRBD2 covers 7 bases. This CDR3 has 13 amino acids. Trimming removed 6 bases from V and 3 bases from J; junction bases left unmatched: 5. Germline lookup yields CDR1 MNHNY and CDR2 SVGAGI (reference sequence). The CDR3 DNA reads as TGTGCCAGCAGACCCCCTAGCGGCTACGAGCAGTACTTC. Encoded protein: CASRPPSGYEQYF.

CDR3 nucleotides: TGTGCCAGCAGCCCGCCCCGCAGGGCTAGCACTGAAGCTTTCTTT. Translation gives CASSPPRRASTEAFF. The chain joins TRBV7-9 to TRBJ1-1; D might be TRBD1 (5 bases). V was trimmed by 5 bases and J by 4 bases, leaving 17 bases between them. The CDR3 is made up of 15 amino acids. Germline V gives CDR1 SEHNR, CDR2 FQNEAQ (reference sequence).

The chain uses TRBV7-2 and TRBJ2-1, with TRBD1 matching 10 bases. Germline V gives CDR1 SGHTA, CDR2 FQGNSA. The junction had 8 bases not matched to a gene; V was cut back by 5 bases and J by 10 bases. This CDR3 has 14 residues. The CDR3 here is CASSPRQGAREQFF. The CDR3 coding sequence is TGTGCCAGCAGCCCGAGACAGGGGGCAAGGGAGCAGTTCTTC.

The chain combines TRBV5-6 with TRBJ1-2; 8 bases are shared with TRBD1. The CDR3 runs 13 residues. Trimming at V came to 2 bases and at J to 9 bases, leaving 6 bases not matched to a gene. CDR1 is SGHDT and CDR2 is YYEEEE in the germline V gene. For the CDR3, the DNA is TGTGCCAGCAGCTTCCAGGGGGCGCTTCGCTACACCTTC. It encodes CASSFQGALRYTF.

This clone was picked up a small number of times. The rearrangement links TRBV30 to TRBJ2-3, with 13 bases lining up with TRBD2. Germline CDR1 reads GTSNPN; CDR2 reads SVGIG (reference sequence). V was clipped by 7 bases and J by 2 bases; unmatched bases: 9. The CDR3 length is 16 residues. As DNA, the CDR3 is TGTGCCTTCACGGGACTAGCGGGAATATTCACAGATACGCAGTATTTT. This codes for CAFTGLAGIFTDTQYF.

The V call is TRBV5-5, the J call TRBJ2-5; a possible D gene is TRBD1 (5 bases). V was cut by 0 bases and J by 2 bases, with 8 bases left in between. The CDR3 loop spans 14 amino acids. Germline V gene lookup returns CDR1 SGHKS and CDR2 YYEKEE (reference sequence). The CDR3 here is CASSLVKGQETQYF. The CDR3 DNA reads as TGTGCCAGCAGCTTGGTCAAGGGGCAAGAGACCCAGTACTTC. The full variable domain, completed using reference TRBV5-5 and TRBJ2-5, is DAGVTQSPTHLIKTRGQQVTLRCSPISGHKSVSWYQQVLGQGPQFIFQYYEKEERGRGNFPDRFSARQFPNYSSELNVNALLLGDSALYLCASSLVKGQETQYFGPGTRLLVL.

The V call is TRBV15, the J call TRBJ1-1, with D possibly being TRBD1 (5 bases). This CDR3 contains 12 residues. Per germline, CDR1 LNHNV and CDR2 YYDKDF (reference sequence). V lost 1 base and J lost 8, with 8 bases in between. The CDR3 DNA follows: TGTGCCACCAGCAGAGGAACAGGAGAAGCTTTCTTT. Protein: CATSRGTGEAFF.

This clone was seen a handful of times. V is TRBV2 and J is TRBJ2-3; tentative D call: TRBD1 (5 bases). Trimming removed 7 bases from V and 2 bases from J, with 7 bases in between. This CDR3 is built from 12 residues. Germline V gene lookup returns CDR1 SNHLY and CDR2 FYNNEI. In nucleotides, the CDR3 is TGTGCCAGCAAGACAGACACAGATACGCAGTATTTT. This sequence encodes CASKTDTDTQYF.

The rearrangement uses TRBV30 and TRBJ1-6; TRBD1 matches at 11 bases. Germline V lookup: CDR1 GTSNPN, CDR2 SVGIG (reference sequence). After removal of 3 bases from V and 8 bases from J, the junction contained 0 bases not matched to a gene. The CDR3 is 13 residues long. DNA of the CDR3: TGTGCCTGGAGGGGACAGGGGGATTCACCCCTCCACTTT. Its protein product is CAWRGQGDSPLHF.

The chain joins TRBV6-5 to TRBJ1-5; D may be TRBD1 (5 bases). Germline assignment: CDR1 MNHEY and CDR2 SVGAGI. The V gene lost 8 bases and the J gene lost 6 bases, with 14 bases spanning the gap. The CDR3 is 13 amino acids. CDR3 region: CASRRGEGQPQHF. CDR3 bases: TGTGCCAGCCGGAGGGGAGAAGGTCAGCCCCAGCATTTT.

The sample holds a few counts of this clone. The V and J genes are TRBV7-9 and TRBJ2-7; 11 bases are shared with TRBD2. Germline V lookup: CDR1 SEHNR, CDR2 FQNEAQ (reference sequence). Trimming cost V 3 bases and J 2 bases; bases outside gene matches: 0. The CDR3 runs to 14 residues. The CDR3 reads CASSFSGRAYEQYF. CDR3 nucleotides: TGTGCCAGCAGCTTTAGCGGGAGGGCCTACGAGCAGTACTTC. Supplemented by reference TRBV7-9 and TRBJ2-7, the full variable domain reads DTGVSQNPRHKITKRGQNVTFRCDPISEHNRLYWYRQTLGQGPEFLTYFQNEAQLEKSRLLSDRFSAERPKGSFSTLEIQRTEQGDSAMYLCASSFSGRAYEQYFGPGTRLTVT.

This chain joins TRBV30 and TRBJ2-6, with 7 positions matching TRBD1. Germline CDR1 and CDR2: GTSNPN and SVGIG (reference sequence). V was clipped by 1 base and J by 3 bases; unmatched bases: 3. This CDR3 is 15 amino acids long. In DNA, the CDR3 is TGTGCCTGGAGTGGAGGGGGCAATGGGGCCAACGTCCTGACTTTC. This codes for CAWSGGGNGANVLTF.

The chain uses TRBV18 and TRBJ1-2; D perhaps matches TRBD1 (5 bases). Germline V gives CDR1 KGHSH, CDR2 LQKENI. This CDR3 contains 17 residues. V was clipped by 6 bases and J by 4 bases, with 24 bases between them. The CDR3: CASSKEGQGSLGYGYTF. The CDR3 DNA sequence: TGTGCCAGCTCTAAGGAGGGCCAGGGCAGTCTGGGCTATGGCTACACCTTC.

This clone turned up a few times. The rearrangement joins TRBV7-8 to TRBJ2-7; 8 bases match TRBD1. Germline V gene sequence: CDR1 SGHVS, CDR2 FQNEAQ. The CDR3 has 14 residues. Trimming took 4 bases from V and 1 from J; bases not matched to a gene: 3. CDR3 region: CASSSRTGSYEQYF. CDR3 bases: TGTGCCAGCAGCTCTAGGACAGGGTCCTACGAGCAGTACTTC.

This clone was observed a handful of times. This chain links TRBV30 with TRBJ1-2; the match to TRBD1 covers 7 bases. CDR1 is GTSNPN, CDR2 SVGIG, per germline (reference sequence). CDR3 length equals 15 residues. The junction had 12 bases not matched to a gene; V was cut back by 5 bases and J by 3 bases. The CDR3 bases are TGTGCCTGGTCCCGGGACAGTCCAAAACACTATGGCTACACCTTC. Protein sequence: CAWSRDSPKHYGYTF.

J is TRBJ1-1 and V is TRBV5-1; no clear D. V lost 0 bases and J 5 bases, leaving 11 bases between the germline ends. The CDR3 runs 14 residues. From germline, CDR1 is SGHRS and CDR2 YFSETQ. The CDR3 sequence is CASSLGQRGTEAFF. CDR3 bases: TGCGCCAGCAGCTTGGGACAACGGGGAACTGAAGCTTTCTTT.

The V and J genes are TRBV6-6 and TRBJ2-1, with 7 nucleotides matching TRBD1. The length of the CDR3 is 11 residues. Germline values: CDR1 MNHNY, CDR2 SVGAGI (reference sequence). The V segment lost 5 bases and the J segment 10 bases; nucleotides outside the gene matches: 2. The chain's CDR3 is CASSDRDEQFF. The DNA of the CDR3 is TGTGCCAGCAGTGACAGGGACGAGCAGTTCTTC.

V is TRBV4-2 and J is TRBJ1-1; maybe TRBD1 (6 bases). Germline CDR1 reads LGHNA; CDR2 reads YNFKEQ. CDR3 length: 15 amino acids. V was cut by 5 bases and J by 1 base, with 14 bases left in between. As DNA, the CDR3 is TGTGCCAGCAGCACTCCGGACAGATGGAACACTGAAGCTTTCTTT. Protein sequence: CASSTPDRWNTEAFF.

The J gene is TRBJ1-5, the V gene TRBV27; 7 bases match TRBD1. The CDR3 extends over 15 amino acids. The germline CDR1 and CDR2 sequences are MNHEY and SMNVEV (reference sequence). J lost 4 bases, V lost 5 bases, and 8 bases had no gene match. CDR3 in DNA: TGTGCCAGCAGTGGAGGGGGCTTGACAAATCAGCCCCAGCATTTT. This translates into CASSGGGLTNQPQHF.